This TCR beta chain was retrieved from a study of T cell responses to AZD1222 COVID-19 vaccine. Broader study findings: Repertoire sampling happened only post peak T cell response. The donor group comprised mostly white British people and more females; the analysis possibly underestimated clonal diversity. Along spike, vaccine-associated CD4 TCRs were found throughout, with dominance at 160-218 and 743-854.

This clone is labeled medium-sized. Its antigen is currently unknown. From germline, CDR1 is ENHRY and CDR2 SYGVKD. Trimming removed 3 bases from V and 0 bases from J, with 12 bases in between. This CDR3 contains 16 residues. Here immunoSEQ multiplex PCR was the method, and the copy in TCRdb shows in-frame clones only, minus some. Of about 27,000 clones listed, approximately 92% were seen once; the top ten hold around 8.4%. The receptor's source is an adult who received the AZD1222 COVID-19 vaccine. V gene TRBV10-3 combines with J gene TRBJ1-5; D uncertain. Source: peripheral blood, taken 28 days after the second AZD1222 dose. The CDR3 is CAISDGALSSNQPQHF. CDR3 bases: TGTGCCATCAGTGACGGAGCTTTAAGTAGCAATCAGCCCCAGCATTTT.